This T cell receptor beta chain was captured by sequencing in a study of cytomegalovirus exposure and HLA in healthy donors. For the study at large: The study's early data release held approximately 91 million unique TCRs from HLA-typed donors. The study, taken as a whole, reports: A later analysis reported that several of the most significant clusters appeared to be linked to common viral pathogens, among them Epstein-Barr virus. There were 150 to 200 TCR beta chains listed as cytomegalovirus-associated. As was reported, the classifier diagnosed cytomegalovirus status with high specificity and sensitivity.

Concerning this clone itself: Antigen specificity is unknown.

The CDR3 length is 16 residues. V gave up 6 bases and J gave up 8 bases; unmatched junction bases: 13. Germline CDR1 and CDR2: SEHNR and FQNEAQ (reference sequence). Vbeta (60) and Jbeta (13) primers were used in the PCR. Sequencing was performed with immunoSEQ multiplex PCR; in TCRdb, only in-frame clones are kept and a portion is missing. This specimen shows 80,000 to 100,000 clones; the ten leading clones hold under 4.5%. The sequenced sample was PBMCs. This clonotype originated in a woman under 40 in good health and CMV-seronegative. The V call is TRBV7-9, the J call TRBJ1-6; TRBD1 agrees at 7 bases. In DNA form, the CDR3 reads TGTGCCAGCAGTTCAACCGAACAGGGGTCCGATTCACCCCTCCACTTT. Translating it yields CASSSTEQGSDSPLHF.